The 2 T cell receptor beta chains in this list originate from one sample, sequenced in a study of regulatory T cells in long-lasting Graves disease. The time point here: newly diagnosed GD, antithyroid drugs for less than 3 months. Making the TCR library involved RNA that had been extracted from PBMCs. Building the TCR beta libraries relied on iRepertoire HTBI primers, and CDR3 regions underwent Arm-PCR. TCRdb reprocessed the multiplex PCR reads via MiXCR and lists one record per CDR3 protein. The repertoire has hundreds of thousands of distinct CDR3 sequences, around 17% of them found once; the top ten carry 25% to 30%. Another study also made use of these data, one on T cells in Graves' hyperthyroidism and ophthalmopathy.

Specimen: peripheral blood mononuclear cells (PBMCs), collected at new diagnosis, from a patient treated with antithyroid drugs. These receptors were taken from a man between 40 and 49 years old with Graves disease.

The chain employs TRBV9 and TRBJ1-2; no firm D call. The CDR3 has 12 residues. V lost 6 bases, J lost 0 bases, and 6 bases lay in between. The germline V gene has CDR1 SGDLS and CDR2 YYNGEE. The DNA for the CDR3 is TGTGCCAGCAAAGCGGCTAACTATGGCTACACCTTC. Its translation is CASKAANYGYTF.

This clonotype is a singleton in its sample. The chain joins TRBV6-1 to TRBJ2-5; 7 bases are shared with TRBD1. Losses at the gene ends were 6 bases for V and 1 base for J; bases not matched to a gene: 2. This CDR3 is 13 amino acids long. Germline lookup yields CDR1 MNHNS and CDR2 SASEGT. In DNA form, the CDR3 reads TGTGCCAGCAGGACAGGGTCCCAAGAGACCCAGTACTTC. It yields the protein CASRTGSQETQYF.